Listed here are 7 T cell receptor beta chains from one sample, sequenced in a study of regulatory T cells in long-lasting Graves disease (dated by TCRdb to 2020 to 2022). The library was generated by multiplex PCR. These reads were obtained on an Illumina HiSeq 4000. TCR beta libraries were built with iRepertoire HTBI primers and Arm-PCR amplification of CDR3 regions. TCRdb trimmed public reads at Q25 via fastp, called clones via MiXCR and kept in-frame beta chains. Duplicate CDR3 protein sequences are folded into a single record with the most common DNA and genes. The sample table shows 250,000 to 300,000 distinct CDR3 sequences, and more than 20% are seen once. Clones ranked in the top ten supply roughly three fifths of the sample. Taken with the paper, the label for time point translates to: persistent/refractory GD, antithyroid drugs over 5 years with positive TRAb. For both TCR sequencing and RNA sequencing, RNA was extracted from PBMCs in TRIzol.

This specimen was peripheral blood mononuclear cells (PBMCs), taken when the disease was refractory, from a patient treated with antithyroid drugs. The receptor set was obtained from a female donor with Graves disease.

This clonotype was picked up a small number of times. The chain links TRBV7-9 to TRBJ2-1; D possibly uses TRBD1 or TRBD2 (6 bases each). The CDR3 has 15 residues. Germline V gene data show CDR1 as SEHNR and CDR2 as FQNEAQ (reference sequence). V shed 3 bases and J shed 7 bases, with 16 bases lying between them. The CDR3 here is CASSFQEGVLNEQFF. For the CDR3, the DNA is TGTGCCAGCAGCTTTCAGGAGGGGGTGTTAAATGAGCAGTTCTTC. Drawing the rest from reference TRBV7-9 and TRBJ2-1, the complete variable domain is DTGVSQNPRHKITKRGQNVTFRCDPISEHNRLYWYRQTLGQGPEFLTYFQNEAQLEKSRLLSDRFSAERPKGSFSTLEIQRTEQGDSAMYLCASSFQEGVLNEQFFGPGTRLTVL.

The chain is built from TRBV20-1 and TRBJ2-1; the match to TRBD2 covers 9 bases. This CDR3 spans 15 amino acids. CDR1 is DFQATT and CDR2 is SNEGSKA in the germline V gene (reference sequence). V shed 3 bases and J 6 bases; nucleotides not matched to a gene: 9. CDR3 nucleotides: TGCAGTGCTAGTGTTAGCGGGAGCAACCGCAATGAGCAGTTCTTC. It yields the protein CSASVSGSNRNEQFF.

This clonotype was seen ten or more times. The genes are TRBV7-2 and TRBJ1-1, with D possibly being TRBD1 (5 bases). The CDR3 loop spans 13 amino acids. Trimming stripped 5 bases from V and 4 bases from J, with 11 bases between. Germline loops: CDR1 SGHTA, CDR2 FQGNSA. The CDR3, as DNA: TGTGCCAGCAGCATCGGGGCTCCCACTGAAGCTTTCTTT. Protein sequence: CASSIGAPTEAFF. Complete variable domain (other parts from reference TRBV7-2 and TRBJ1-1): GAGVSQSPSNKVTEKGKDVELRCDPISGHTALYWYRQSLGQGLEFLIYFQGNSAPDKSGLPSDRFSAERTGGSVSTLTIQRTQQEDSAVYLCASSIGAPTEAFFGQGTRLTVV.

Concerning this clonotype itself: The junction departs from germline at one end; a sequencing error may be responsible. The chain employs TRBV11-2 and TRBJ1-1; D gene ambiguous. The CDR3 is made up of 13 amino acids. Germline-derived CDR1 and CDR2 are SGHAT and FQNNGV. This CDR3 reads CAGSLPVNTEAFF. The CDR3 bases are TGTGCCGGCAGCTTGCCAGTGAACACTGAAGCTTTCTTT.

The rearrangement uses TRBV5-6 and TRBJ1-5; D is undetermined. The CDR3 runs to 14 residues. V was trimmed by 0 bases and J by 7 bases, leaving 11 bases between them. Per the germline V gene, CDR1 is SGHDT and CDR2 is YYEEEE. The DNA of the CDR3 is TGTGCCAGCAGCTTGGGGGGAATATTCCAGCCCCAGCATTTT. Protein: CASSLGGIFQPQHF.

This clonotype was observed a handful of times. CDR3 loop: CASALAAGELFF. As DNA, the CDR3 is TGTGCCAGCGCCCTGGCAGCCGGGGAGCTGTTTTTT. The chain uses TRBV7-9 and TRBJ2-2; unclear D gene. Germline V gene sequence: CDR1 SEHNR, CDR2 FQNEAQ (reference sequence). The CDR3 totals 12 residues. V was trimmed by 8 bases and J by 6 bases, leaving 10 bases between them.

The V gene is TRBV4-3, the J gene TRBJ2-2, with 15 bases that match TRBD2. The CDR3 is 18 amino acids. Germline V gene sequence: CDR1 LGHNA, CDR2 YSLEER. V lost 3 bases, J lost 4 bases, and 6 bases stayed unmatched. The CDR3 DNA follows: TGCGCCAGCAGCCACGGACTAGCGGGAGGGTCGGGCACCGGGGAGCTGTTTTTT. Its translation: CASSHGLAGGSGTGELFF.